The 26 T cell receptor beta chains reported below all come from one sample, sequenced in a study of CD8+ T cells in alopecia areata (dated by TCRdb to the late 2010s). Library creation used the immunoSEQ multiplex PCR assay. RNA was extracted from all samples and reverse transcribed into cDNA, which served as template for TCR sequencing. The clones in this table, taken by TCRdb from immuneACCESS, are in-frame only. Not every clone is retained; where verified, under half of the shortfall comes from an unresolved V gene, and the cause of the rest is unknown. The sample contains under 250,000 clones, around 62% of them found a single time. The ten biggest clones cover around 0.44% of the sample. The time point label for this specimen denotes: baseline before oral tofacitinib. The material was CD4+ T cells sorted from blood, obtained at week 0. These receptor sequences come from a human donor with alopecia areata.

This clone was seen a single time. Other DNA sequences within the sample encode an identical CDR3. This sequence joins TRBV18 and TRBJ2-1, with D tentatively TRBD1 (5 bases). The CDR3 totals 11 residues. Trimming removed 3 bases at V and 8 bases at J, with 5 bases between. Germline loops: CDR1 KGHSH, CDR2 LQKENI. The CDR3 protein is CASSPRDEQFF. The CDR3 nucleotides read TGTGCCAGCTCACCCAGGGATGAGCAGTTCTTC.

This sequence joins TRBV6-5 and TRBJ2-1; TRBD1 matches 8 bases. This CDR3 contains 15 residues. The trim removed 5 bases at V and 8 bases at J, leaving 11 bases unmatched. Germline V lookup: CDR1 MNHEY, CDR2 SVGAGI. The CDR3 here is CASSRTGSFRYEQFF. In DNA, the CDR3 is TGTGCCAGCAGTCGGACAGGGTCCTTCCGTTATGAGCAGTTCTTC.

This chain uses TRBV30 with TRBJ2-2; D is unresolved. V was cut by 3 bases and J by 6 bases, with 8 bases left in between. The CDR3 length is 12 residues. CDR1 GTSNPN and CDR2 SVGIG come from the germline V gene (reference sequence). CDR3 loop: CAWSLQSGELFF. In nucleotides, the CDR3 is TGTGCCTGGAGCCTCCAGTCCGGGGAGCTGTTTTTT.

The chain couples TRBV29-1 to TRBJ1-5, with 8 nucleotides matching TRBD1. Germline CDR1 SQVTM, CDR2 ANQGSEA. The CDR3 spans 16 residues. V trimming: 5 bases; J trimming: 0 bases; junction bases outside the gene matches: 9. CDR3: CSVTFTGGISNQPQHF. The CDR3 DNA is TGCAGCGTTACCTTTACAGGGGGAATTAGCAATCAGCCCCAGCATTTT. Full variable domain (missing parts from reference TRBV29-1 and TRBJ1-5): SAVISQKPSRDICQRGTSLTIQCQVDSQVTMMFWYRQQPGQSLTLIATANQGSEATYESGFVIDKFPISRPNLTFSTLTVSNMSPEDSSIYLCSVTFTGGISNQPQHFGDGTRLSIL.

The chain is built from TRBV23-1 and TRBJ2-7; possibly TRBD1 for D (5 bases). TRBV23-1 is an ORF for which the function is uncertain. V was trimmed by 0 bases and J by 1 base, leaving 10 bases between them. This CDR3 has 15 residues. CDR3 loop: CASSQSDTGSYEQYF. The DNA for the CDR3 is TGCGCCAGCAGTCAATCCGATACAGGTTCCTACGAGCAGTACTTC.

The rearrangement joins TRBV29-1 to TRBJ2-3; 10 bases fit TRBD1. Germline V gene sequence: CDR1 SQVTM, CDR2 ANQGSEA. The CDR3 has 15 residues. The junction had 4 bases not matched to a gene; V was cut back by 0 bases and J by 4 bases. CDR3 in amino acids: CSVEDWGQGSDTQYF. In DNA form, the CDR3 reads TGCAGCGTTGAAGATTGGGGACAGGGGTCAGATACGCAGTATTTT.

This clone was counted only a few times. Written as DNA, the CDR3 is TGTGCCAGCAGCTTGGGACAGAGGGCACAAGAGACCCAGTACTTC. This translates into CASSLGQRAQETQYF. The chain combines TRBV5-4 with TRBJ2-5, with D perhaps being TRBD1 or TRBD2 (5 bases each). V was pared by 0 bases and J by 2 bases, with 11 bases between. Germline V gene data show CDR1 as SGHNT and CDR2 as YYREEE (reference sequence). The CDR3 has 15 residues.

The V call is TRBV5-6, the J call TRBJ1-1; D unclear. Trimming pared 2 bases from V and 1 base from J, leaving 9 bases between. The CDR3 contains 14 residues. Germline V gene sequence: CDR1 SGHDT, CDR2 YYEEEE. The CDR3 sequence is CASSFRFQNTEAFF. As DNA, the CDR3 is TGTGCCAGCAGCTTTCGTTTCCAGAACACTGAAGCTTTCTTT. Full variable domain (remainder filled in from reference TRBV5-6 and TRBJ1-1): DAGVTQSPTHLIKTRGQQVTLRCSPKSGHDTVSWYQQALGQGPQFIFQYYEEEERQRGNFPDRFSGHQFPNYSSELNVNALLLGDSALYLCASSFRFQNTEAFFGQGTRLTVV.

CDR3 sequence (DNA): TGTGCCAGCAGCTTGGGCTCGCAAGGGGCCAACGTCCTGACTTTC. It yields the protein CASSLGSQGANVLTF. The chain is built from TRBV5-6 and TRBJ2-6; unclear D gene. There are 15 residues in the CDR3. Trimming shortened V by 0 bases and J by 4 bases, and 8 bases separated the two germline ends. Germline lookup yields CDR1 SGHDT and CDR2 YYEEEE.

On this clone itself: The identical CDR3 is also encoded by other nucleotide sequences in the sample. The chain couples TRBV29-1 to TRBJ2-1; D not certain. The germline gives CDR1 SQVTM, CDR2 ANQGSEA. Trimming left V 5 bases short and J 0 bases short, with 8 bases between. The CDR3 totals 13 residues. The CDR3: CSVRASSYNEQFF. In DNA form, the CDR3 reads TGCAGCGTTCGGGCCAGCTCCTACAATGAGCAGTTCTTC.

This clone was seen only a few times. This chain joins TRBV6-6 and TRBJ1-5; D unclear. V lost 10 bases, J lost 6 bases, and 13 bases lay in between. This CDR3 has 12 amino acids. The germline CDR1 and CDR2 sequences are MNHNY and SVGAGI (reference sequence). The CDR3 sequence is CATNPPGQPQHF. CDR3 in DNA: TGTGCCACGAACCCCCCGGGTCAGCCCCAGCATTTT.

J is TRBJ1-1 and V is TRBV29-1, with TRBD1 identical over 7 bases. Germline V gene lookup returns CDR1 SQVTM and CDR2 ANQGSEA. The CDR3 is 13 residues long. V lost 8 bases to trimming and J lost 2 bases; unmatched junction nucleotides: 8. The CDR3 DNA reads as TGCAGCTTTGTGGACAGGCCTAACACTGAAGCTTTCTTT. Protein: CSFVDRPNTEAFF.

The chain is built from TRBV20-1 and TRBJ1-5; TRBD1 might be the D (5 bases). With 5 bases removed from V and 5 bases from J, the gap between germline ends came to 7 bases. Germline lookup yields CDR1 DFQATT and CDR2 SNEGSKA (reference sequence). This CDR3 contains 11 residues. CDR3 sequence (DNA): TGCAGTGCTGCGGGGGATCAGCCCCAGCATTTT. Amino acids: CSAAGDQPQHF.

This clone was seen a single time. The rearrangement joins TRBV4-1 to TRBJ1-5, with D maybe TRBD1 (6 bases). With 3 bases removed from V and 0 bases from J, the gap between germline ends came to 12 bases. Germline V gene lookup returns CDR1 MGHRA and CDR2 YSYEKL. This CDR3 spans 16 amino acids. CDR3 region: CASSQVRGVSNQPQHF. CDR3 nucleotides: TGCGCCAGCAGCCAGGTGAGGGGGGTTAGCAATCAGCCCCAGCATTTT.

V and J are TRBV5-1 and TRBJ2-3; TRBD2 might be the D (7 bases). With 4 bases removed from V and 9 bases from J, the gap between germline ends came to 27 bases. This CDR3 comprises 17 residues. CDR1 is SGHRS, CDR2 YFSETQ, per germline. CDR3 sequence: CASSPPGIAGPQGTQYF. The CDR3 nucleotides are TGCGCCAGCAGCCCCCCCGGGATAGCGGGTCCCCAGGGGACGCAGTATTTT.

This chain uses TRBV2 with TRBJ2-5; tentatively, D is TRBD1 (5 bases). V gave up 5 bases and J gave up 1 base, with 11 bases separating them. The germline V gene has CDR1 SNHLY and CDR2 FYNNEI. This CDR3 is 14 amino acids long. CDR3 in DNA: TGTGCCAGCAGTTTAGGACACCTCCAAGAGACCCAGTACTTC. Encoded protein: CASSLGHLQETQYF.

V gene TRBV2 combines with J gene TRBJ2-4, with 9 bases fitting TRBD2. The CDR3 consists of 16 residues. Germline V gives CDR1 SNHLY, CDR2 FYNNEI. After removal of 2 bases from V and 6 bases from J, the junction contained 8 bases not matched to a gene. CDR3 amino acids: CASSEFGGGARNIQYF. CDR3 in DNA: TGTGCCAGCAGTGAATTTGGCGGGGGGGCGAGAAACATTCAGTACTTC.

V and J are TRBV7-3 and TRBJ2-2, with 8 nucleotides matching TRBD1. CDR1 and CDR2 from the germline V gene are SGHTA and FQGTGA. Losses at the gene ends were 4 bases for V and 4 bases for J; bases not matched to a gene: 8. The CDR3 contains 16 residues. The CDR3 bases are TGTGCCAGCAGCTGGGGAGGACAGGGCCGCACCGGGGAGCTGTTTTTT. Protein sequence: CASSWGGQGRTGELFF.

The J gene is TRBJ2-5, the V gene TRBV2; D is tentatively TRBD1 or TRBD2 (5 bases each). V was shortened by 5 bases and J by 2 bases, with 9 bases between the two germline ends. The CDR3 extends over 13 amino acids. Germline V gives CDR1 SNHLY, CDR2 FYNNEI. CDR3 amino acids: CASSRDGQETQYF. CDR3 coding DNA: TGTGCCAGCAGTCGGGACGGACAAGAGACCCAGTACTTC. Complete variable domain (other parts from reference TRBV2 and TRBJ2-5): EPEVTQTPSHQVTQMGQEVILRCVPISNHLYFYWYRQILGQKVEFLVSFYNNEISEKSEIFDDQFSVERPDGSNFTLKIRSTKLEDSAMYFCASSRDGQETQYFGPGTRLLVL.

The rearrangement uses TRBV5-4 and TRBJ2-3, with D perhaps assigned TRBD1 or TRBD2 (5 bases each). This CDR3 region has 16 residues. Germline V CDR1 and CDR2: SGHNT, YYREEE (reference sequence). V gave up 2 bases and J gave up 2 bases, with 15 bases separating them. CDR3 nucleotide sequence: TGTGCCAGCAGCTTCTTCCGGGACCAACTCACAGATACGCAGTATTTT. This gives the protein CASSFFRDQLTDTQYF.

This rearrangement joins TRBV10-3 to TRBJ1-1, with D possibly being TRBD1 (5 bases). Per germline, CDR1 ENHRY and CDR2 SYGVKD. V dropped 10 bases and J dropped 1 base, with 13 bases sitting between them. There are 13 residues in the CDR3. The CDR3 DNA follows: TGTGCCACCCTTAAACAGGCGAACACTGAAGCTTTCTTT. Its protein is CATLKQANTEAFF.

In this sample, this clone turned up a few times. The rearrangement joins TRBV2 to TRBJ1-1; D call uncertain. CDR3 length: 11 amino acids. V dropped 8 bases and J dropped 4 bases, with 8 bases sitting between them. Germline values: CDR1 SNHLY, CDR2 FYNNEI. CDR3 region: CASSYSTEAFF. CDR3 coding DNA: TGTGCCAGCTCGTACAGCACTGAAGCTTTCTTT. Variable domain in full (rest from reference TRBV2 and TRBJ1-1): EPEVTQTPSHQVTQMGQEVILRCVPISNHLYFYWYRQILGQKVEFLVSFYNNEISEKSEIFDDQFSVERPDGSNFTLKIRSTKLEDSAMYFCASSYSTEAFFGQGTRLTVV.

This clone was recorded a few times. The chain employs TRBV10-3 and TRBJ2-2, with a weak D call TRBD1 (6 bases). This CDR3 is 15 amino acids long. Trimming shortened V by 1 base and J by 7 bases, and 13 bases separated the two germline ends. Germline CDR1 reads ENHRY; CDR2 reads SYGVKD. CDR3: CAISEWPGVRGELFF. The CDR3 DNA sequence: TGTGCCATCAGTGAGTGGCCAGGGGTGCGCGGGGAGCTGTTTTTT.

For the CDR3, the DNA is TGCAGCGTTGTTGTGGGGCAAAACTATGGCTACACCTTC. It specifies CSVVVGQNYGYTF. V gene TRBV29-1 combines with J gene TRBJ1-2, with D perhaps TRBD1 (5 bases). The CDR3 totals 13 residues. Deletions cut 4 bases from V and 2 bases from J, with 11 bases between. CDR1 is SQVTM and CDR2 is ANQGSEA in the germline V gene.

Only a few counts were recorded for this clone. The rearrangement joins TRBV7-3 to TRBJ2-7; the D gene could be TRBD1 or TRBD2 (5 bases each). Germline V gene data show CDR1 as SGHTA and CDR2 as FQGTGA. Trimming left V 2 bases short and J 0 bases short, with 11 bases between. This CDR3 is 15 amino acids long. The CDR3 here is CASSLFAGSSYEQYF. The CDR3 coding sequence is TGTGCCAGCAGCTTATTCGCAGGGAGCTCCTACGAGCAGTACTTC.

This rearrangement joins TRBV29-1 to TRBJ2-7; 10 bases agree with TRBD1. J gave up 4 bases and V 7 bases, and 7 bases lay outside the gene matches. The germline gives CDR1 SQVTM, CDR2 ANQGSEA. The CDR3 runs 13 residues. DNA for the CDR3: TGCAGCGGCCAACGGACAGGGGGTTACGAGCAGTACTTC. Translation: CSGQRTGGYEQYF.